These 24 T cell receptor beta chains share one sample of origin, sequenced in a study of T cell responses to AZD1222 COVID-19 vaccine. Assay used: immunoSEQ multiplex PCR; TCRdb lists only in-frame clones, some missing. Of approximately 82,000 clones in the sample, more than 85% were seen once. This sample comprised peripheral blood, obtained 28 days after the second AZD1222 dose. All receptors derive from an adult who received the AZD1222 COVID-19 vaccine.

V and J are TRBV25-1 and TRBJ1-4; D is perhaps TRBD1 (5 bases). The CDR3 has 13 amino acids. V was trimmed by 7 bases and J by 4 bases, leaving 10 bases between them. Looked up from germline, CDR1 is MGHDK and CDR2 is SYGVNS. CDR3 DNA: TGTGCCAGCACGGGACTGTATAATGAAAAACTGTTTTTT. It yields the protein CASTGLYNEKLFF.

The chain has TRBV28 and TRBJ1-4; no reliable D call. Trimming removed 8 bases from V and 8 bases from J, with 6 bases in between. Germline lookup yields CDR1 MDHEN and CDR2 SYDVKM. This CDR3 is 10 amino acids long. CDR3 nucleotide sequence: TGTGCCAGCGTGGGCGAAAAACTGTTTTTT. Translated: CASVGEKLFF.

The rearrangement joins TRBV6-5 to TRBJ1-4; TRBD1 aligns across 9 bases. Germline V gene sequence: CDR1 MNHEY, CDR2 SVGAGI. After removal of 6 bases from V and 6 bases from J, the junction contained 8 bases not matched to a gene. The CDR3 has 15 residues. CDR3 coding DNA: TGTGCCAGCAGCAGCAGACAGGGGGGGGATGAAAAACTGTTTTTT. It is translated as CASSSRQGGDEKLFF.

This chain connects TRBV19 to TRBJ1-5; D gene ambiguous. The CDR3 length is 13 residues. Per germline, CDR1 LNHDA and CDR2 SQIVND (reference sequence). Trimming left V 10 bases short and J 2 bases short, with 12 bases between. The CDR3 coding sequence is TGTGCCATGGGTGGGTCGCGCAATCAGCCCCAGCATTTT. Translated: CAMGGSRNQPQHF.

The CDR3 nucleotides are TGTGCCAGCAGCTTGGTTGAGGTGGGCTACACCTTC. Translation gives CASSLVEVGYTF. The gene calls are TRBV5-4 and TRBJ1-2; D is unclear. V lost 0 bases and J lost 8, with 8 bases in between. The CDR3 consists of 12 residues. Germline V gives CDR1 SGHNT, CDR2 YYREEE (reference sequence).

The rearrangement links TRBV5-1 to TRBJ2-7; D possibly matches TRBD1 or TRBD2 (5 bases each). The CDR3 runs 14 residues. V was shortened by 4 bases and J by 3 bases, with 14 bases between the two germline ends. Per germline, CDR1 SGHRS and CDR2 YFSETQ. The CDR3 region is CASSGDPAGYEQYF. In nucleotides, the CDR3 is TGCGCCAGCAGCGGGGACCCCGCGGGCTACGAGCAGTACTTC. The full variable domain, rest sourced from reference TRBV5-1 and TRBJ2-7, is KAGVTQTPRYLIKTRGQQVTLSCSPISGHRSVSWYQQTPGQGLQFLFEYFSETQRNKGNFPGRFSGRQFSNSRSEMNVSTLELGDSALYLCASSGDPAGYEQYFGPGTRLTVT.

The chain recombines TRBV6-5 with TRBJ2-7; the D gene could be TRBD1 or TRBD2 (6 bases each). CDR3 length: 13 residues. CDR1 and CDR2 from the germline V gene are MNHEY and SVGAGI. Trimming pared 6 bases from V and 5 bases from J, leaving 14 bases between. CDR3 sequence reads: CASRRGYRDEQYF. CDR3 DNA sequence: TGTGCCAGCAGGCGGGGATACAGGGACGAGCAGTACTTC.

The CDR3: CASSSGPPREETQYF. CDR3 sequence (DNA): TGTGCCAGCTCATCGGGGCCACCTCGGGAGGAGACCCAGTACTTC. The chain has TRBV18 and TRBJ2-5; D is perhaps TRBD2 (6 bases). Trimming took off 5 bases at V and 5 bases at J, with 18 bases between the two ends. From germline, CDR1 is KGHSH and CDR2 LQKENI. This CDR3 has 15 amino acids.

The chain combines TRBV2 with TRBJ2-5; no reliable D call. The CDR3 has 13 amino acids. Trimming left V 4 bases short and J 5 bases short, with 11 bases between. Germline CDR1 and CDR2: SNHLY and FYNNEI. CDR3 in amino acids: CASSVRVGETQYF. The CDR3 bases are TGTGCCAGCAGTGTAAGGGTTGGCGAGACCCAGTACTTC.

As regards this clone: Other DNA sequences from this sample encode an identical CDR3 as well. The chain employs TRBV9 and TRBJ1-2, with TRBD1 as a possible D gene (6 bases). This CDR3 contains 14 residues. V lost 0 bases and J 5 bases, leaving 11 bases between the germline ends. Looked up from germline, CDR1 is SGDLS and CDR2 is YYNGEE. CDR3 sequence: CASSVGQGNYGYTF. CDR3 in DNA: TGTGCCAGCAGCGTAGGGCAGGGGAATTATGGCTACACCTTC.

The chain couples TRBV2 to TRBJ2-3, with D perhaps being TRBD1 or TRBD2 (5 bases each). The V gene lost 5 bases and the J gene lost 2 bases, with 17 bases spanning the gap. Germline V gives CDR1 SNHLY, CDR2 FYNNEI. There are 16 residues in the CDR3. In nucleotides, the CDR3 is TGTGCCAGCAGTTTTGGGACGGACCTATACACAGATACGCAGTATTTT. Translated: CASSFGTDLYTDTQYF.

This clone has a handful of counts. The CDR3 reads CASSPLGLDVTGELFF. CDR3 coding DNA: TGTGCCAGCAGCCCCCTAGGACTAGACGTCACCGGGGAGCTGTTTTTT. The V gene is TRBV6-2 or TRBV6-3, the J gene TRBJ2-2, with 7 bases identical to TRBD2. The CDR3 sequence is 16 residues long. Germline lookup yields CDR1 MNHEY and CDR2 SVGEGT. The V segment lost 6 bases and the J segment 4 bases; nucleotides outside the gene matches: 11.

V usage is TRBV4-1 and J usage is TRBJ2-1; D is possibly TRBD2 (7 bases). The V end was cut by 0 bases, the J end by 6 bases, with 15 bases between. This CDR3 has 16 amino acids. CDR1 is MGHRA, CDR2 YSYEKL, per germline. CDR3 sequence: CASSQEPLRGGNEQFF. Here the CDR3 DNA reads TGCGCCAGCAGCCAAGAGCCCCTAAGGGGGGGCAATGAGCAGTTCTTC.

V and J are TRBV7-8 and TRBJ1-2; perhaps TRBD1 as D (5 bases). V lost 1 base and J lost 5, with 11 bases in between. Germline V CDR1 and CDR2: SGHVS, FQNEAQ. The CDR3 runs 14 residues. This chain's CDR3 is CASSLEVRVYGYTF. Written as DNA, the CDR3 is TGTGCCAGCAGCTTAGAAGTCAGGGTGTATGGCTACACCTTC.

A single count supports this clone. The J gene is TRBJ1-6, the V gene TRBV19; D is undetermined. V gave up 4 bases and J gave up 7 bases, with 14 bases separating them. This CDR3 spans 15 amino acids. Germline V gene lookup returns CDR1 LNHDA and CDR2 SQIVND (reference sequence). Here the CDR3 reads CASSTAAGRNSPLHF. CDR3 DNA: TGTGCCAGTAGTACCGCAGCCGGGAGGAATTCACCCCTCCACTTT.

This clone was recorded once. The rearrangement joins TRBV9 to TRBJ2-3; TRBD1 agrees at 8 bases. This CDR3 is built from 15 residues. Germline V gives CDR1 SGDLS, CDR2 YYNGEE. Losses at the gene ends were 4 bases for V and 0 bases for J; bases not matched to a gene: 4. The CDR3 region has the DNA TGTGCCAGCAGCCAGGGACAGGTGAGCACAGATACGCAGTATTTT. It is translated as CASSQGQVSTDTQYF. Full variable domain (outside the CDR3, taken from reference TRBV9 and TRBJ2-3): DSGVTQTPKHLITATGQRVTLRCSPRSGDLSVYWYQQSLDQGLQFLIQYYNGEERAKGNILERFSAQQFPDLHSELNLSSLELGDSALYFCASSQGQVSTDTQYFGPGTRLTVL.

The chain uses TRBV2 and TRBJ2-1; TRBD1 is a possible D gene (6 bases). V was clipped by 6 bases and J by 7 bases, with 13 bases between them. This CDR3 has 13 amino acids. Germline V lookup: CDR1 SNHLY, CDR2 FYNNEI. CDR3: CASRRSQGNEQFF. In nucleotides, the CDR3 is TGTGCCAGCAGACGTTCACAGGGAAATGAGCAGTTCTTC.

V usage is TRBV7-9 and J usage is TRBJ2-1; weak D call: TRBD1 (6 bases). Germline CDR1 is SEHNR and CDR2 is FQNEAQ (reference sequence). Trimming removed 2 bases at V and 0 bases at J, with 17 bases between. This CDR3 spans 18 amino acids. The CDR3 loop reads CASSLFPRGSRSYNEQFF. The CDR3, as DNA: TGTGCCAGCAGCTTATTCCCCAGGGGCTCCCGCTCCTACAATGAGCAGTTCTTC.

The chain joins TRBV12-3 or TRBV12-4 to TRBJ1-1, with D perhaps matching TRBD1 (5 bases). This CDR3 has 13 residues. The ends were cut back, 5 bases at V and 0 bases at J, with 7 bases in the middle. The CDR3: CASSRDLNTEAFF. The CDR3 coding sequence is TGTGCCAGCAGTCGGGACCTGAACACTGAAGCTTTCTTT.

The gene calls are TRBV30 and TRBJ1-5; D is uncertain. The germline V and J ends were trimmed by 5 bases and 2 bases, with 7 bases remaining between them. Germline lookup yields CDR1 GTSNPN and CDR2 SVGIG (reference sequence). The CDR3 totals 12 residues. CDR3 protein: CAWSGGNQPQHF. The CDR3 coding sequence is TGTGCCTGGTCTGGGGGCAATCAGCCCCAGCATTTT.

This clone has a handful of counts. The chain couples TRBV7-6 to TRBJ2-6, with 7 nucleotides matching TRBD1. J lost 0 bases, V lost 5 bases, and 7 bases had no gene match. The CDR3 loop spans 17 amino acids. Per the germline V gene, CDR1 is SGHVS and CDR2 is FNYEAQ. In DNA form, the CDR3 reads TGTGCCAGCAGCACCGGGACAGCTCGCTCTGGGGCCAACGTCCTGACTTTC. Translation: CASSTGTARSGANVLTF.

The CDR3 region is CSASGLIYNEQFF. The CDR3 DNA is TGCAGTGCTAGTGGGCTAATCTACAATGAGCAGTTCTTC. The chain combines TRBV20-1 with TRBJ2-1; D is ambiguous. The CDR3 is 13 amino acids. The germline CDR1 and CDR2 sequences are DFQATT and SNEGSKA (reference sequence). V was clipped by 3 bases and J by 3 bases, with 9 bases between them.

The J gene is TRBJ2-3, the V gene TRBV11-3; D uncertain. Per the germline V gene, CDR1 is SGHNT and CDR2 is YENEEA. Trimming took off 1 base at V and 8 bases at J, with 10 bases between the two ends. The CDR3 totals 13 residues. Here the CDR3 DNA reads TGTGCCAGCAGCTTAGCCCCTGCGAGTACGCAGTATTTT. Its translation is CASSLAPASTQYF.

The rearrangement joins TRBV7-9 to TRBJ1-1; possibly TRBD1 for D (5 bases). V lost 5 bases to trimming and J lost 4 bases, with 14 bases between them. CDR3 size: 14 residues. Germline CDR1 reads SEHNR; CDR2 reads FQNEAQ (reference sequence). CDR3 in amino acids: CASSPRGVGTEAFF. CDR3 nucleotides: TGTGCCAGCAGCCCGCGGGGGGTCGGCACTGAAGCTTTCTTT.